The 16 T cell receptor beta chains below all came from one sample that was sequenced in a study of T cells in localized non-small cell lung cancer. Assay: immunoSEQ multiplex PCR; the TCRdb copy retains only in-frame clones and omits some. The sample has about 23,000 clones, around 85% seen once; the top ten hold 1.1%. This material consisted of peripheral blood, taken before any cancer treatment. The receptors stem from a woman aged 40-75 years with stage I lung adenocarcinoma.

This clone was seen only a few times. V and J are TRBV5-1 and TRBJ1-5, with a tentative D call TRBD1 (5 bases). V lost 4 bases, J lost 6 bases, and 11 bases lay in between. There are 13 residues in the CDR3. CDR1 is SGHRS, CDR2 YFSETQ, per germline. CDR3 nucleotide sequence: TGCGCCAGCAGCGAGGGGCCGGGTCAGCCCCAGCATTTT. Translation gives CASSEGPGQPQHF.

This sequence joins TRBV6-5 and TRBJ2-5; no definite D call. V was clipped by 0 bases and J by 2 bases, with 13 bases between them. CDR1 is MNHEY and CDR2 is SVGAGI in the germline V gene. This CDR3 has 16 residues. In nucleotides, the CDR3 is TGTGCCAGCAGTTACTCTTCCGGGCGGCTACAAGAGACCCAGTACTTC. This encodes CASSYSSGRLQETQYF.

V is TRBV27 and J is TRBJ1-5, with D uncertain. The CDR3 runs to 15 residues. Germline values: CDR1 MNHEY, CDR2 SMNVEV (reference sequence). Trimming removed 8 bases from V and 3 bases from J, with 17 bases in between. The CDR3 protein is CASGQGRALNQPQHF. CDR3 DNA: TGTGCCAGCGGTCAAGGCCGGGCCCTCAATCAGCCCCAGCATTTT.

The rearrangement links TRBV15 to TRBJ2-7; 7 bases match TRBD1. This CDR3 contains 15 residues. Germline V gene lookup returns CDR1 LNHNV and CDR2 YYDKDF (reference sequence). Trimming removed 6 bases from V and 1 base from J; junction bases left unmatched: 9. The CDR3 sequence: CATRRGQENSYEQYF. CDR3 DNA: TGTGCCACCAGGCGAGGACAGGAGAATTCCTACGAGCAGTACTTC.

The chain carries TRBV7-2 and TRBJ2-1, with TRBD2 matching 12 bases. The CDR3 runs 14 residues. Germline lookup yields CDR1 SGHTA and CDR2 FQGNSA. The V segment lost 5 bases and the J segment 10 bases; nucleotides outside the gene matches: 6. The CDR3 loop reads CASSTLAGGGEQFF. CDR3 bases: TGTGCCAGCAGCACACTAGCGGGGGGAGGGGAGCAGTTCTTC.

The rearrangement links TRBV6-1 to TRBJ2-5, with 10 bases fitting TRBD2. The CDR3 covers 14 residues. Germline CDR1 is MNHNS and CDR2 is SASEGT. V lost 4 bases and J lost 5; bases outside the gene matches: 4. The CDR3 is CASSGLAGVETQYF. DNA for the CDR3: TGTGCCAGCAGTGGGCTAGCGGGGGTTGAGACCCAGTACTTC.

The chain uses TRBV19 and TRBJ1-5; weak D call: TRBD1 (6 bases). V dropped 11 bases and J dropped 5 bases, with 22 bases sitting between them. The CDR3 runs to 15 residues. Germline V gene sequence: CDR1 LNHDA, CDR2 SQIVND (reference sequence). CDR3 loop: CASEEDSRHYQPQHF. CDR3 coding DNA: TGTGCCTCCGAGGAGGACAGTCGACACTATCAGCCCCAGCATTTT. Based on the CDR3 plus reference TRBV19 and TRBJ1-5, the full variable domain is DGGITQSPKYLFRKEGQNVTLSCEQNLNHDAMYWYRQDPGQGLRLIYYSQIVNDFQKGDIAEGYSVSREKKESFPLTVTSAQKNPTAFYLCASEEDSRHYQPQHFGDGTRLSIL.

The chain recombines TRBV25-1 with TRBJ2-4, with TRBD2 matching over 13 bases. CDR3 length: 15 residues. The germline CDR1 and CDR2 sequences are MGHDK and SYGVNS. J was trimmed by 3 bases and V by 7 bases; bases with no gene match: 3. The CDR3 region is CASKGTSGNKNIQYF. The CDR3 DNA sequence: TGTGCCAGCAAAGGGACTAGCGGGAACAAAAACATTCAGTACTTC.

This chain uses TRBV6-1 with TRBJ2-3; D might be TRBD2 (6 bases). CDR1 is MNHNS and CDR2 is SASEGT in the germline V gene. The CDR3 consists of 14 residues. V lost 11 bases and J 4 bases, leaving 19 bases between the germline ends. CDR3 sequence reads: CAVNDRGLADTQYF. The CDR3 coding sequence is TGTGCCGTAAACGACCGGGGGTTGGCAGATACGCAGTATTTT.

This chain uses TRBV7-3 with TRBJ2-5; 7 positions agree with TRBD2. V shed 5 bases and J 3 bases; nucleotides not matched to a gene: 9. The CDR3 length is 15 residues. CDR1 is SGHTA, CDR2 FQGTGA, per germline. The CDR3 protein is CASSASGAREETQYF. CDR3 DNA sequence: TGTGCCAGCAGCGCAAGCGGGGCAAGAGAAGAGACCCAGTACTTC. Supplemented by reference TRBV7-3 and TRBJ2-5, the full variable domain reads GAGVSQTPSNKVTEKGKYVELRCDPISGHTALYWYRQSLGQGPEFLIYFQGTGAADDSGLPNDRFFAVRPEGSVSTLKIQRTERGDSAVYLCASSASGAREETQYFGPGTRLLVL.

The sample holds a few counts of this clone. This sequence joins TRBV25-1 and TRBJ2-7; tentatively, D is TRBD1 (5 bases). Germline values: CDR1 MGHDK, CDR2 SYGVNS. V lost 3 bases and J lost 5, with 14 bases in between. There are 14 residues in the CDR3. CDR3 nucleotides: TGTGCCAGCAGTGAGTCCGGCAGGGCCCACGAGCAGTACTTC. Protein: CASSESGRAHEQYF.

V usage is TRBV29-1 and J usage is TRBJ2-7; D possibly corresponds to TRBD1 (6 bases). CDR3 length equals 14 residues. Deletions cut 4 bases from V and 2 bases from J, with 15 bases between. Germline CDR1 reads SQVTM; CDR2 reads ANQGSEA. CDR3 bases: TGCAGCGTTGCCTTCAGACAGGCCCCCTACGAGCAGTACTTC. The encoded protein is CSVAFRQAPYEQYF.

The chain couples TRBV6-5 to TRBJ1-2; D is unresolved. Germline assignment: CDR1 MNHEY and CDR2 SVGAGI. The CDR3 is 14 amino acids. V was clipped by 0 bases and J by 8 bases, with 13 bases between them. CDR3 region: CASSYSVRSKGYTF. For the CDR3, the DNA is TGTGCCAGCAGTTACTCCGTCCGTTCTAAGGGCTACACCTTC.

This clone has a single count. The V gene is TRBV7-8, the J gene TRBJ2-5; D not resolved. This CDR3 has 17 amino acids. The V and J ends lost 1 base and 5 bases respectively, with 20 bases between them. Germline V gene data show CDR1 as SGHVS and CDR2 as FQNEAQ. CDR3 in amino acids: CASSLGRLIRAAETQYF. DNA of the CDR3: TGTGCCAGCAGCTTAGGAAGGCTGATCCGGGCGGCGGAGACCCAGTACTTC.

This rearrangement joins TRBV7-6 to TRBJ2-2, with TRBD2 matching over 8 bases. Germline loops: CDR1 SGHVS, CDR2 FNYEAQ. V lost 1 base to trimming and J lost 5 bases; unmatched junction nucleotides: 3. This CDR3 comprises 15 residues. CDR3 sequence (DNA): TGTGCCAGCAGCTTAGTACCGGGGGGGACCGGGGAGCTGTTTTTT. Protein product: CASSLVPGGTGELFF.

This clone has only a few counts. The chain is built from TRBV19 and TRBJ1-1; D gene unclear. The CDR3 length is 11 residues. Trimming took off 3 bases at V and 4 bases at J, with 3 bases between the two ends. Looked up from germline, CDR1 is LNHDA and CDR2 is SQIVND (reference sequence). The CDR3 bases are TGTGCCAGTAGTATTGGCACTGAAGCTTTCTTT. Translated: CASSIGTEAFF.